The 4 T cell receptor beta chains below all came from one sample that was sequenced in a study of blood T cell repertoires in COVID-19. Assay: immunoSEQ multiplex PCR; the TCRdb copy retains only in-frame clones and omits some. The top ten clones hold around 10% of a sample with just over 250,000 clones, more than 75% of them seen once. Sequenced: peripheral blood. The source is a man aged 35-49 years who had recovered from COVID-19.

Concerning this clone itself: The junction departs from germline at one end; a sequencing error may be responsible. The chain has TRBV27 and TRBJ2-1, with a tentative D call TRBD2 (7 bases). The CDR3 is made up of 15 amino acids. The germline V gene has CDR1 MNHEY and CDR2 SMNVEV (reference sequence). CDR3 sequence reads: CASSPGGHSFNEQFF. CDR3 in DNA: TGTGCCAGCAGCCCCGGGGGGCACTCCTTCAATGAGCAGTTCTTC.

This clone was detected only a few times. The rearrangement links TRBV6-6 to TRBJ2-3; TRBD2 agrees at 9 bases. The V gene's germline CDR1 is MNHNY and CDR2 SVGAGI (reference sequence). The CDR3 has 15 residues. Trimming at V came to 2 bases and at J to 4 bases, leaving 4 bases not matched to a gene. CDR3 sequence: CASSYLSGRADTQYF. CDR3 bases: TGTGCCAGCAGTTACCTTAGCGGGAGAGCAGATACGCAGTATTTT.

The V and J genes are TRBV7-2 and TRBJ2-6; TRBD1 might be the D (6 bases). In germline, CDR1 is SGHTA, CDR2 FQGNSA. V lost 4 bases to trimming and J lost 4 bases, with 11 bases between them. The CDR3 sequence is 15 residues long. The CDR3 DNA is TGTGCCAGCAGCTCCCGGACAGCCGGGGCCAACGTCCTGACTTTC. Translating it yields CASSSRTAGANVLTF.

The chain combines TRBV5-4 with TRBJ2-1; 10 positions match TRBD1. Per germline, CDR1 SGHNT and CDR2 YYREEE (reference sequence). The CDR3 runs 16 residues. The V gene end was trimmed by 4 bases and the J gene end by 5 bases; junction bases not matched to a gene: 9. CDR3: CASSALRDRGNNEQFF. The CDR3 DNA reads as TGTGCCAGCAGCGCACTCCGGGACAGGGGAAACAATGAGCAGTTCTTC.